These T cell receptor beta chains were read from a single sample in a study of control samples from healthy donors and cancer patients. Sequencing used immunoSEQ multiplex PCR; TCRdb keeps in-frame clones, though not all of them. Of 200,000 or so clones in the sample, just under 95% are singletons; the top ten hold about 1.4%. Sequencing input: blood. These receptors originate from a man aged 50 to 59 in good health. CDR3s include the opening cysteine and the closing phenylalanine or tryptophan. Fields, in order: V gene, clone size, J gene, D gene, CDR3 DNA, CDR3 protein. D genes are given only for firm matches. Only part of the rows carry a size: once, few, many, or a class if the clone is expanded.

>TRBV6-2/TRBV6-3|.|TRBJ1-3|.
TGTGCCAGCAGTTACACAGGCAGCCTCTCTGGAAACACCATATATTTT
CASSYTGSLSGNTIYF
>TRBV11-2|.|TRBJ1-5|.
TGTGCCAGCAGCCAGGGACCCAGCGGGCCCCAGCATTTT
CASSQGPSGPQHF
>TRBV11-2|.|TRBJ1-1|.
TGTGCCAGCAGCCCCGAACCTTCAGACACTGAAGCTTTCTTT
CASSPEPSDTEAFF
>TRBV27|.|TRBJ1-5|TRBD1
TGTGCCAGCAGTACATACGGACAGGGGGATCAGCCCCAGCATTTT
CASSTYGQGDQPQHF
>TRBV7-2|once|TRBJ1-2|.
TGTGCCAGCAGCCTCCGACCCCGGGACCCCACGCCTTATGGCTACACCTTC
CASSLRPRDPTPYGYTF
>TRBV20-1|.|TRBJ1-2|.
TGCAGTGCGAGTTCGGGAGGGTTTGGTGGCTACACCTTC
CSASSGGFGGYTF
>TRBV28|.|TRBJ1-2|.
TGTGCCAGCAGCTATATTAACTATGGCTACACCTTC
CASSYINYGYTF
>TRBV5-1|.|TRBJ2-2|TRBD1
TGCGCCAGCAGCGACACAGGGGGAAGGGACACCGGGGAGCTGTTTTTT
CASSDTGGRDTGELFF
>TRBV19|.|TRBJ1-1|.
TGTGCCAGTAGTATGAAGAGGACTCCGAACACTGAAGCTTTCTTT
CASSMKRTPNTEAFF
>TRBV5-1|.|TRBJ1-2|.
TGCGCCAGCAGCTTGGCGCGGCCCACGGATGGCGGCTACACCTTC
CASSLARPTDGGYTF
>TRBV19|.|TRBJ2-7|TRBD1
TGTGCCAGTAGTGATCCGGGACAGGGGACCTACGAGCAGTACTTC
CASSDPGQGTYEQYF
>TRBV5-1|.|TRBJ2-1|.
TGCGCCAGCAGCCCCGACGGGAGCTCCTACAATGAGCAGTTCTTC
CASSPDGSSYNEQFF
>TRBV20-1|.|TRBJ2-1|TRBD2
TGCAGTGCTAGTAGGCGGGGGGAATACAATGAGCAGTTCTTC
CSASRRGEYNEQFF
>TRBV5-1|.|TRBJ1-6|TRBD1
TGCGCCAGCAGCCCCGGGACAGGGAGTAATTCACCCCTCCACTTT
CASSPGTGSNSPLHF
>TRBV3-1/TRBV3-2|.|TRBJ1-1|.
TGTGCCAGCAGTCGAGACGGAGGAGCTTTCTTT
CASSRDGGAFF
>TRBV11-2|.|TRBJ2-2|.
TGTGCCAGCAGCTTAGTTCCGGATCAGCTCACCGGGGAGCTGTTTTTT
CASSLVPDQLTGELFF
>TRBV19|.|TRBJ2-2|.
TGTGCCAGTAGTATAGGGACCGGAGTTTCCGGGGAGCTGTTTTTT
CASSIGTGVSGELFF
>TRBV3-1/TRBV3-2|.|TRBJ1-1|.
TGTGCCAGCAGCCTATCGGCGGTGAACACTGAAGCTTTCTTT
CASSLSAVNTEAFF
>TRBV7-6|.|TRBJ1-2|TRBD1
TGTGCCAGCAGCTTCACAGGGGAGGATGGCTACACCTTC
CASSFTGEDGYTF
>TRBV7-8|.|TRBJ1-1|.
TGTGCCAGCAGCTTAGAGGCGAACACTGAAGCTTTCTTT
CASSLEANTEAFF
>TRBV5-1|.|TRBJ2-5|TRBD1
TGCGCCAGCAGCTTGACAGGGGCGGAAGAGACCCAGTACTTC
CASSLTGAEETQYF
>TRBV19|.|TRBJ1-5|.
TGTGCCAGTAAGATCGGAGAACAGCCCCAGCATTTT
CASKIGEQPQHF
>TRBV7-2|.|TRBJ2-1|.
TGTGCCAGCAGTTCGACCGGTGGGTTTTCCTACAATGAGCAGTTCTTC
CASSSTGGFSYNEQFF
>TRBV25-1|once|TRBJ1-5|.
TGTGCCAGCAGGGGTGGGGATTATCAGCCCCAGCATTTT
CASRGGDYQPQHF
>TRBV10-3|.|TRBJ1-1|.
TGTGCCATCAGGCCGGGACACACGAACACTGAAGCTTTCTTT
CAIRPGHTNTEAFF
>TRBV12-5|.|TRBJ1-1|.
TGTGCTAGTGGTCCTCAATCAAACACTGAAGCTTTCTTT
CASGPQSNTEAFF
>TRBV9|once|TRBJ1-1|TRBD1
TGTGCCAGCAGCGCCAGGACAGGGGGAGTGAACACTGAAGCTTTCTTT
CASSARTGGVNTEAFF
>TRBV28|.|TRBJ2-7|TRBD1
TGTGCCAGCAGTGCTCCGGGACAGACTCCGGAGGAGCAGTACTTC
CASSAPGQTPEEQYF
>TRBV3-1/TRBV3-2|.|TRBJ1-4|TRBD1
TGTGCCAGCAGCGCCCGGGACAGGGGGAGGGATAATGAAAAACTGTTTTTT
CASSARDRGRDNEKLFF
>TRBV6-6|.|TRBJ1-5|.
TGTGCCAGCATCTTGACTCGCGATCAGCCCCAGCATTTT
CASILTRDQPQHF
>TRBV5-1|.|TRBJ2-3|TRBD2
TGCGCCAGCAGCCTCGGGACTAGCGGGTACACAGATACGCAGTATTTT
CASSLGTSGYTDTQYF
>TRBV7-2|.|TRBJ2-2|.
TGTGCCAGCAGCCCCGGGCAGGCTAACACCGGGGAGCTGTTTTTT
CASSPGQANTGELFF
>TRBV19|.|TRBJ1-4|.
TGTGCCAGTAGTACCATGGCATCCTCGGGTGAAAAACTGTTTTTT
CASSTMASSGEKLFF
>TRBV24-1|.|TRBJ2-1|.
TGTGCCACCAGTGATTTAGGTGAAGGGAACAATGAGCAGTTCTTC
CATSDLGEGNNEQFF
>TRBV2|.|TRBJ1-1|.
TGTGCCAGCGGAACGGACAGAAACACTGAAGCTTTCTTT
CASGTDRNTEAFF
>TRBV5-1|.|TRBJ1-4|TRBD1
TGCGCCAGCAGCTGGGGGACAGCAACTAATGAAAAACTGTTTTTT
CASSWGTATNEKLFF
>TRBV10-3|once|TRBJ1-2|.
TGTGCCATCAGTGTGGCAGGGGAGAACTATGGCTACACCTTC
CAISVAGENYGYTF
>TRBV14|.|TRBJ2-2|.
TGTGCCAGCAGCCAAGTGGGGAACACCGGGGAGCTGTTTTTT
CASSQVGNTGELFF
>TRBV4-1|.|TRBJ2-7|.
TGCGCCAGCAGCCCTCCCGTGGGTACCCCGGGGATCTACGAGCAGTACTTC
CASSPPVGTPGIYEQYF
>TRBV20-1|.|TRBJ1-6|.
TGCAGTGCTAGTCTTCTTGAGTCTAATTCACCCCTCCACTTT
CSASLLESNSPLHF
>TRBV4-1|.|TRBJ1-5|TRBD1
TGCGCCAGCAGCCAAGATTTACAGGGGATTTCCAATCAGCCCCAGCATTTT
CASSQDLQGISNQPQHF
>TRBV18|.|TRBJ2-1|TRBD1
TGTGCCAGCTCACCCACTCCCGACAGGGAAAGGTTCTTC
CASSPTPDRERFF
>TRBV6-6|.|TRBJ1-2|.
TGTGCCAGCAGTTTGGGCAGCGCTTATGGCTACACCTTC
CASSLGSAYGYTF
>TRBV25-1|.|TRBJ2-5|.
TGTGCCAGCAGTGAATACGGCAGGTGGGAGACCCAGTACTTC
CASSEYGRWETQYF
>TRBV28|.|TRBJ1-5|.
TGTGCCAGCGGGATCAATCAGCCCCAGCATTTT
CASGINQPQHF
>TRBV9|.|TRBJ1-1|.
TGTGCCAGCAGCGATGGGGGAGGACAGCGTGAAGCTTTCTTT
CASSDGGGQREAFF
>TRBV5-1|.|TRBJ2-5|TRBD2
TGCGCCAGCAGCCCCGGACTAGCGGGAGTCCAAGAGACCCAGTACTTC
CASSPGLAGVQETQYF
>TRBV5-4|once|TRBJ2-2|.
TGTGCCAGCAGCTTAGTACGACAGTTTAACACCGGGGAGCTGTTTTTT
CASSLVRQFNTGELFF
>TRBV4-2|.|TRBJ2-7|TRBD2
TGTGCCAGCAGCCAGGGGACTAGCGGGGGGAGCTCCTACGAGCAGTACTTC
CASSQGTSGGSSYEQYF
>TRBV24-1|.|TRBJ2-1|TRBD1
TGTGCCACGAGGGACAGAGCTTACAATGAGCAGTTCTTC
CATRDRAYNEQFF
>TRBV28|.|TRBJ1-1|.
TGTGCCAGTAAACAGGACCCGAACACTGAAGCTTTCTTT
CASKQDPNTEAFF
>TRBV11-1|.|TRBJ2-3|.
TGTGCCAGCAGTCCCGGAGGGGATACGCAGTATTTT
CASSPGGDTQYF
>TRBV30|.|TRBJ1-5|.
TGTGCCTGGAGTGTATCGGAGCAGCCCCAGCATTTT
CAWSVSEQPQHF
>TRBV5-1|once|TRBJ2-3|.
TGCGCCAGCACCCTTGGGGCAAGAGATACGCAGTATTTT
CASTLGARDTQYF
>TRBV6-2/TRBV6-3|.|TRBJ2-7|.
TGTGCCAGCAGTTACCGCGGCAGCATCTACGAGCAGTACTTC
CASSYRGSIYEQYF